These 10 T cell receptor beta chains share one sample of origin, sequenced in a study of T cell responses to AZD1222 COVID-19 vaccine. Assay: immunoSEQ multiplex PCR; the TCRdb copy retains only in-frame clones and omits some. The table includes roughly 120,000 clones, 80% to 90% detected once. This material consisted of peripheral blood, taken on day 0 of AZD1222 vaccination. The origin of the receptors is an adult in good health.

In this sample, this clone turned up a few times. The rearrangement links TRBV24-1 to TRBJ2-3; D ambiguous. Germline assignment: CDR1 KGHDR and CDR2 SFDVKD. The CDR3 runs to 14 residues. Trimming cost V 4 bases and J 4 bases, with 11 bases left between them. CDR3 coding DNA: TGTGCCACCAGTGAAAGCCCCTCGTCAGATACGCAGTATTTT. This codes for CATSESPSSDTQYF.

V usage is TRBV3-1 (or the pseudogene TRBV3-2) and J usage is TRBJ2-7, with 7 bases that match TRBD1. In germline, CDR1 is LGHDT, CDR2 YNNKEL (reference sequence). The CDR3 extends over 14 amino acids. V was pared by 1 base and J by 4 bases, with 4 bases of the junction left unmatched. The CDR3 region has the DNA TGTGCCAGCAGCCAAGGCAGGGGGTATTACGAGCAGTACTTC. It is translated as CASSQGRGYYEQYF.

This chain uses TRBV10-2 with TRBJ1-2; tentative D call: TRBD1 (5 bases). Trimming pared 3 bases from V and 6 bases from J, leaving 17 bases between. Germline loops: CDR1 WSHSY, CDR2 SAAADI. CDR3 length: 15 residues. Here the CDR3 DNA reads TGCGCCAGCAGTGAAAGGGCCGGGGCGAGTGATGGCTACACCTTC. Amino acids: CASSERAGASDGYTF.

The rearrangement joins TRBV9 to TRBJ2-1; no reliable D call. The CDR3 sequence is 13 residues long. From germline, CDR1 is SGDLS and CDR2 YYNGEE. Trimming stripped 1 base from V and 7 bases from J, with 9 bases between. CDR3 DNA: TGTGCCAGCAGCGTAACGGTTGTAAATGAGCAGTTCTTC. This sequence encodes CASSVTVVNEQFF.

V is TRBV27 and J is TRBJ2-3, with unresolved D. The CDR3 runs to 19 residues. V lost 7 bases and J 1 base, leaving 27 bases between the germline ends. Germline V CDR1 and CDR2: MNHEY, SMNVEV (reference sequence). CDR3 sequence (DNA): TGTGCCAGCACCCCGGCTAGGAATTCCCGGGTCGCAGGCACAGATACGCAGTATTTT. It translates to CASTPARNSRVAGTDTQYF.

V and J are TRBV19 and TRBJ2-2; 7 bases agree with TRBD2. Germline V gives CDR1 LNHDA, CDR2 SQIVND (reference sequence). The V segment lost 7 bases and the J segment 4 bases; nucleotides outside the gene matches: 6. This CDR3 spans 14 amino acids. CDR3 DNA: TGTGCCAGTAATGGGAGGGCCTCCACCGGGGAGCTGTTTTTT. Translation: CASNGRASTGELFF.

This clone was seen only once. The chain couples TRBV9 to TRBJ1-2; D remains ambiguous. The ends were cut back, 3 bases at V and 0 bases at J, with 12 bases in the middle. The CDR3 loop spans 15 amino acids. Germline V gives CDR1 SGDLS, CDR2 YYNGEE. CDR3 protein: CASSGMGGTNYGYTF. In nucleotides, the CDR3 is TGTGCCAGCAGCGGTATGGGAGGGACTAACTATGGCTACACCTTC. The entire variable domain, with the rest obtained from reference TRBV9 and TRBJ1-2, is as follows: DSGVTQTPKHLITATGQRVTLRCSPRSGDLSVYWYQQSLDQGLQFLIQYYNGEERAKGNILERFSAQQFPDLHSELNLSSLELGDSALYFCASSGMGGTNYGYTFGSGTRLTVV.

This clone has more than one count but fewer than ten. The chain carries TRBV11-2 and TRBJ1-3, with unresolved D. Trimming cost V 4 bases and J 0 bases, with 19 bases left between them. CDR3 length: 18 amino acids. Germline lookup yields CDR1 SGHAT and CDR2 FQNNGV. The CDR3 loop reads CASSSQYQTTSSGNTIYF. The CDR3 bases are TGTGCCAGCAGCTCCCAGTACCAGACAACGAGCTCTGGAAACACCATATATTTT.

This chain joins TRBV19 and TRBJ1-5; possible D gene TRBD1, 6 bases. The V gene lost 6 bases and the J gene lost 6 bases, with 15 bases spanning the gap. CDR3 length: 14 amino acids. Germline V gene sequence: CDR1 LNHDA, CDR2 SQIVND (reference sequence). The CDR3 region has the DNA TGTGCCAGTAGCAGAACAGGGAGAGGTCAGCCCCAGCATTTT. It yields the protein CASSRTGRGQPQHF.

This chain connects TRBV28 to TRBJ1-1, with D tentatively TRBD1 (5 bases). V dropped 5 bases and J dropped 2 bases, with 9 bases sitting between them. The germline V gene encodes CDR1 MDHEN and CDR2 SYDVKM. This CDR3 has 13 residues. CDR3 region: CASSRRGNTEAFF. The CDR3 DNA sequence: TGTGCCAGCAGTCGAAGGGGAAACACTGAAGCTTTCTTT.